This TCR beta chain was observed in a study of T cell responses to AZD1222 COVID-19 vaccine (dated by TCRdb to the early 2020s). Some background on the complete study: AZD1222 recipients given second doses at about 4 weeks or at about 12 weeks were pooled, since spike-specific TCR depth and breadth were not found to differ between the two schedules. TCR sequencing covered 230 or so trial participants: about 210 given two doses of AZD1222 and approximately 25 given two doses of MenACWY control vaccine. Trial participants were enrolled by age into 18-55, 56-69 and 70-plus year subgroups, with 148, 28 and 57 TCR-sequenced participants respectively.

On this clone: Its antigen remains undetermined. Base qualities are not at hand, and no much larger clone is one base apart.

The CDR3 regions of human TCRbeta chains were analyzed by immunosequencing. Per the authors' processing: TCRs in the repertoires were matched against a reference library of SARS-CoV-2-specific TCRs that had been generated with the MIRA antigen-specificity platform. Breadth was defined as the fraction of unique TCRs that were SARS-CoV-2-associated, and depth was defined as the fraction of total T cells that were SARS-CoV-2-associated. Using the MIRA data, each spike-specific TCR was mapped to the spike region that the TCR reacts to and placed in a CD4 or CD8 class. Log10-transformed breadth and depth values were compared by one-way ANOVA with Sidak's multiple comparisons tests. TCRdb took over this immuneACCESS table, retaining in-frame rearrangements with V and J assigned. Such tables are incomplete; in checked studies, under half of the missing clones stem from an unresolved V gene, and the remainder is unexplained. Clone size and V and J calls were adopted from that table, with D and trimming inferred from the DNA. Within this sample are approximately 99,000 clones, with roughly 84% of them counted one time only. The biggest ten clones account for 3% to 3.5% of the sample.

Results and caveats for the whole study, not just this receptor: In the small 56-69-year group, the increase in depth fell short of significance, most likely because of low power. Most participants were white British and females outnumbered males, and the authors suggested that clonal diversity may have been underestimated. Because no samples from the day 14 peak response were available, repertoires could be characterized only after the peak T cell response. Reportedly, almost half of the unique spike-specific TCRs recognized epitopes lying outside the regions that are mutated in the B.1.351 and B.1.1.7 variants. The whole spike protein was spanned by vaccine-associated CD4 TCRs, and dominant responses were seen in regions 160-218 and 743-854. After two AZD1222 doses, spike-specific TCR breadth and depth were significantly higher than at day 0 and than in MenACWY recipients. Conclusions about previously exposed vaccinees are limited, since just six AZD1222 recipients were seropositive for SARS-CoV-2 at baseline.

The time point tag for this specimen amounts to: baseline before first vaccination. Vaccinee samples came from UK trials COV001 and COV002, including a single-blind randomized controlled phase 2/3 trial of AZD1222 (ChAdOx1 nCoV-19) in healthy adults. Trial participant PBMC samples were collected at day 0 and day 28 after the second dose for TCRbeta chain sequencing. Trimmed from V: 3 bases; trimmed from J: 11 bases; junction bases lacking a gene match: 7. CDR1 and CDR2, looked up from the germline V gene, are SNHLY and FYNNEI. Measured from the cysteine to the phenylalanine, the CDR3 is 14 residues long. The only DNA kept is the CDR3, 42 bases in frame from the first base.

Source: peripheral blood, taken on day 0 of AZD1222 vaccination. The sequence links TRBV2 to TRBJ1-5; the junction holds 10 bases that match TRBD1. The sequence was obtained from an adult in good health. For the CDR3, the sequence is CASSDGTGVWSQHF. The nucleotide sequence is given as TGTGCCAGCAGTGACGGGACAGGGGTCTGGTCCCAGCATTTT. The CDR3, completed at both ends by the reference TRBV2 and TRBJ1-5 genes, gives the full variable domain EPEVTQTPSHQVTQMGQEVILRCVPISNHLYFYWYRQILGQKVEFLVSFYNNEISEKSEIFDDQFSVERPDGSNFTLKIRSTKLEDSAMYFCASSDGTGVWSQHFGDGTRLSIL.